The T cell receptor beta chain described here comes from a study of regulatory T cells in long-lasting Graves disease. Study-level points and caveats: Thyroid tissue went unstudied; only peripheral blood was examined.

In its sample, this clonotype was seen many times. Its antigen is currently unknown. V shed 6 bases and J 1 base; nucleotides not matched to a gene: 4. The V gene's germline CDR1 is SNHLY and CDR2 FYNNEI. The CDR3 consists of 14 residues. Construction of the TCR beta libraries employed iRepertoire HTBI primers in conjunction with Arm-PCR of CDR3 regions. TCRdb re-analysed the multiplex PCR reads in MiXCR, keeping a single row per CDR3 protein. The repertoire holds 350,000 to 500,000 distinct CDR3 sequences, with roughly a fifth as singletons. The time point: persistent/refractory GD, antithyroid drugs over 5 years with positive TRAb. PBMC-derived RNA was used for the TCR library.

The sequence was collected from a female donor with Graves disease. The specimen was peripheral blood mononuclear cells (PBMCs), collected when the disease was refractory, from a patient treated with antithyroid drugs. The rearrangement joins TRBV2 to TRBJ2-7; 9 bases map to TRBD1. The CDR3 DNA is TGTGCCAGCAGGGGACAGGGCGGTTCCTACGAGCAGTACTTC. Residues: CASRGQGGSYEQYF.